This record looks at one T cell receptor (beta chain) sequence and its context. The antigen remains undetermined. The data belong to a study of graft-versus-host responses after intestinal transplantation. Study in general: Induction using anti-thymocyte globulin, followed by tacrolimus and steroids for about three years, was given to all recipients. Study observations and caveats: The highest levels of circulating GvH clones went along with early declines in HvG clones after transplant. Across patients carrying graft-donor T cell macrochimerism, allografts held high graft-versus-host to host-versus-graft clonal ratios.

The table came from immunoSEQ multiplex PCR; TCRdb's copy has only in-frame clones and leaves some out. Of tens of thousands of clones in the sample, around 92% were seen once. This CDR3 has 14 residues. Per the germline V gene, CDR1 is LNHDA and CDR2 is SQIVND (reference sequence). With V trimmed by 4 bases and J by 1 base, 1 base remained unmatched. The sample was unstimulated CD4+ T cells sorted from spleen or lymph node cells, taken before intestinal transplant. This receptor was obtained from a human donor who received an intestinal transplant. The chain couples TRBV19 to TRBJ1-5; 7 bases agree with TRBD1. This chain's CDR3 is CASSTTGSNQPQHF. DNA for the CDR3: TGTGCCAGTAGTACGACAGGGAGCAATCAGCCCCAGCATTTT.